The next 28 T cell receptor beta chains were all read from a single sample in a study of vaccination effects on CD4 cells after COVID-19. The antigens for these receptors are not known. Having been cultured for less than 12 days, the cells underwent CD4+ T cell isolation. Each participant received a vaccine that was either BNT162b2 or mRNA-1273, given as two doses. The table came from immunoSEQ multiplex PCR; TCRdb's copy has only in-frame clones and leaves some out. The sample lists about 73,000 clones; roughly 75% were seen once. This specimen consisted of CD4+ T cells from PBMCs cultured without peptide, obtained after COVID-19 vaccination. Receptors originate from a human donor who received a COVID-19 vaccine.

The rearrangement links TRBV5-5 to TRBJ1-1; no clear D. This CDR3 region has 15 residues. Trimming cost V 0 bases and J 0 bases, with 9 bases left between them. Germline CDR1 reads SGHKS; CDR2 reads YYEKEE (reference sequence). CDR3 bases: TGTGCCAGCAGCTTGGTAGGTCAATTGAACACTGAAGCTTTCTTT. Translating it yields CASSLVGQLNTEAFF.

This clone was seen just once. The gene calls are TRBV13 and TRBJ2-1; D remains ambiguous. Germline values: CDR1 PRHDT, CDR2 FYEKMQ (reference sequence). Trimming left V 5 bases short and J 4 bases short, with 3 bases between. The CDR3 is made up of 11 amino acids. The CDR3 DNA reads TGTGCCAGCAGCCAATACAATGAGCAGTTCTTC. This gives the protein CASSQYNEQFF.

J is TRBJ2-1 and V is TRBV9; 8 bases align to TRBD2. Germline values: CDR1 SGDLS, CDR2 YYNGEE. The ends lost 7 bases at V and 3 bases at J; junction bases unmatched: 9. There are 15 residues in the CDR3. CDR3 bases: TGTGCCAGCGGTGCGGGGGGACTACTCTACAATGAGCAGTTCTTC. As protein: CASGAGGLLYNEQFF.

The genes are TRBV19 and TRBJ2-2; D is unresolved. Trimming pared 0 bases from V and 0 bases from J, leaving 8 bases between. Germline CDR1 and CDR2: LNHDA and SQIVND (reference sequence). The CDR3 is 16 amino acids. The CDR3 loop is CASSIDVSSNTGELFF. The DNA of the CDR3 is TGTGCCAGTAGTATAGACGTCAGTTCGAACACCGGGGAGCTGTTTTTT.

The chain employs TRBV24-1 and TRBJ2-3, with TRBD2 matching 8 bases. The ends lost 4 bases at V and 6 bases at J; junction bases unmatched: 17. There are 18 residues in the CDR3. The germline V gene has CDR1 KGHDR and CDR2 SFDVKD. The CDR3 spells CATSDPRGGGLPHDTQYF. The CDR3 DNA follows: TGTGCCACCAGTGACCCAAGGGGCGGGGGGCTACCCCATGATACGCAGTATTTT.

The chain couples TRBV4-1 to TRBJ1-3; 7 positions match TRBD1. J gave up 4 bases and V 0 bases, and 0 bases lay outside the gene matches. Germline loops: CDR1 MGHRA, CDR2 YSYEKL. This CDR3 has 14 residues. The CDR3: CASSQEQGGNTIYF. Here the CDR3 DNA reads TGCGCCAGCAGCCAAGAACAGGGGGGAAACACCATATATTTT.

CDR3 DNA sequence: TGTGCCAGCTCTCGCACAGGGGCCGAGCAGTACGTC. Its translation: CASSRTGAEQYV. The J gene is TRBJ2-7, the V gene TRBV18; 7 bases line up with TRBD1. Germline CDR1 KGHSH, CDR2 LQKENI. The CDR3 runs 12 residues. V shed 6 bases and J 6 bases; nucleotides not matched to a gene: 5.

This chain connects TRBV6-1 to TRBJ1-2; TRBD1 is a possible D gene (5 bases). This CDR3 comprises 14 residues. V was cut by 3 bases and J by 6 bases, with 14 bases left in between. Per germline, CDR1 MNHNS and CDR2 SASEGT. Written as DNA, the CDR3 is TGTGCCAGCAGTGATTCCTTGGGCAGGGATGGCTACACCTTC. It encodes CASSDSLGRDGYTF.

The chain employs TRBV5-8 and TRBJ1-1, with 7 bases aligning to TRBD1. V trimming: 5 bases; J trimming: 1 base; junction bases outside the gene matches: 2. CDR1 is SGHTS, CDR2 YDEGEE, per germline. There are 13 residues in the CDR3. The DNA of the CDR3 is TGTGCCAGCAGTCGGACAGGGAACACTGAAGCTTTCTTT. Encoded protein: CASSRTGNTEAFF.

Here the CDR3 DNA reads TGTGCCTGGAGAAAGAACACCGGGGAGCTGTTTTTT. It is translated as CAWRKNTGELFF. The chain combines TRBV30 with TRBJ2-2; D remains unclear. The ends were cut back, 3 bases at V and 1 base at J, with 3 bases in the middle. This CDR3 comprises 12 residues. CDR1 GTSNPN and CDR2 SVGIG come from the germline V gene (reference sequence).

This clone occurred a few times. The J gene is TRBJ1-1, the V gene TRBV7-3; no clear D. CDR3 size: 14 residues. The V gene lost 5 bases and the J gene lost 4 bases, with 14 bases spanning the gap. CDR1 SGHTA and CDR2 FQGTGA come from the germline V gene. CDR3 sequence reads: CASSRQAGSTEAFF. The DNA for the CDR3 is TGTGCCAGCAGCCGTCAAGCAGGTAGCACTGAAGCTTTCTTT.

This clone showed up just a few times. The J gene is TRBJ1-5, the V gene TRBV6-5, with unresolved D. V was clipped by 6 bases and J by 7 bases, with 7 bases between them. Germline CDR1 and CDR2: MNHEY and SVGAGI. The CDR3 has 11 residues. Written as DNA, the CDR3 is TGTGCCAGCAGAGGTAACCAGCCCCAGCATTTT. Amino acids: CASRGNQPQHF.

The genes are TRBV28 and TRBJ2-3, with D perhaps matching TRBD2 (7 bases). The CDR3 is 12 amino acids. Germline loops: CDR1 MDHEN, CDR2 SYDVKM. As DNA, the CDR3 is TGTTCGTGGGGGGGGCTCACAGATACGCAGTATTTT. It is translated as CSWGGLTDTQYF.

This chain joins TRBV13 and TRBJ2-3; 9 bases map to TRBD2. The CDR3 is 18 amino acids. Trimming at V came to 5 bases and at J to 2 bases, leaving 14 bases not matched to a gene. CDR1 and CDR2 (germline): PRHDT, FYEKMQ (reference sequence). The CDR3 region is CASSPGFLSGGNTDTQYF. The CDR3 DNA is TGTGCCAGCAGCCCAGGATTCCTTAGCGGGGGAAACACAGATACGCAGTATTTT.

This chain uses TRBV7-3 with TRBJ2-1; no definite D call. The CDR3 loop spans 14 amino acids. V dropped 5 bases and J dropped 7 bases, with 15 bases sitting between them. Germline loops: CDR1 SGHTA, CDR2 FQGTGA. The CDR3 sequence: CASSPSLIVNEQFF. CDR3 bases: TGTGCCAGCAGCCCGTCGCTTATTGTGAATGAGCAGTTCTTC. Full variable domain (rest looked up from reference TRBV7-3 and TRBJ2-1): GAGVSQTPSNKVTEKGKYVELRCDPISGHTALYWYRQSLGQGPEFLIYFQGTGAADDSGLPNDRFFAVRPEGSVSTLKIQRTERGDSAVYLCASSPSLIVNEQFFGPGTRLTVL.

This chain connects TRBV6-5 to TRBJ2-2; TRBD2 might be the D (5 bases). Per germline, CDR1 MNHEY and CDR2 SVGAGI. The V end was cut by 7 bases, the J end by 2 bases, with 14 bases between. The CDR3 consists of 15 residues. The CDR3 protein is CASTLAARNTGELFF. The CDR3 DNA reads TGTGCCAGCACTCTAGCCGCCAGAAACACCGGGGAGCTGTTTTTT.

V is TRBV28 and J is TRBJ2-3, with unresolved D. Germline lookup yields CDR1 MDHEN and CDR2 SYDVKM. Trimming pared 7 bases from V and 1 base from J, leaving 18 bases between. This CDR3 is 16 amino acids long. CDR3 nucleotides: TGTGCCAGCATTCCCGTGGTAGCTTATGGCACAGATACGCAGTATTTT. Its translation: CASIPVVAYGTDTQYF.

CDR3 region: CASSVSQGADTQYF. The DNA of the CDR3 is TGTGCCAGCAGCGTAAGCCAGGGGGCAGATACGCAGTATTTT. V and J are TRBV9 and TRBJ2-3, with TRBD1 identical over 7 bases. With V trimmed by 1 base and J by 4 bases, 3 bases remained unmatched. The CDR3 runs to 14 residues. Per the germline V gene, CDR1 is SGDLS and CDR2 is YYNGEE.

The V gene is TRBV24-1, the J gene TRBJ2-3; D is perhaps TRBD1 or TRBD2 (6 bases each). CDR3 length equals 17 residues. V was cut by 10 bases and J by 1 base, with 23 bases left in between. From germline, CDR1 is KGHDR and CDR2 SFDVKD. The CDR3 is CATRSGGGEGGTDTQYF. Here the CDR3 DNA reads TGTGCCACTCGATCTGGGGGCGGGGAAGGCGGCACAGATACGCAGTATTTT.

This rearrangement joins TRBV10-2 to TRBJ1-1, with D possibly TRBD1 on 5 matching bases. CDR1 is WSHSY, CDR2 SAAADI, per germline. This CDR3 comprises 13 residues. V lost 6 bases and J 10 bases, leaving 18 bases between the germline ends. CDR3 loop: CASSHDPPRAAFF. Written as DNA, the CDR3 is TGCGCCAGCAGCCACGATCCCCCCAGGGCAGCTTTCTTT.

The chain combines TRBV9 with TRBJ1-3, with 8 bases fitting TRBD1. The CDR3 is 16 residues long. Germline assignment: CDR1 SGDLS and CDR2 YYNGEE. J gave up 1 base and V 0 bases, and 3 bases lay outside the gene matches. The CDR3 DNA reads TGTGCCAGCAGCGTAGCTCAGGGGGCGTCTGGAAACACCATATATTTT. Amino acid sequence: CASSVAQGASGNTIYF.

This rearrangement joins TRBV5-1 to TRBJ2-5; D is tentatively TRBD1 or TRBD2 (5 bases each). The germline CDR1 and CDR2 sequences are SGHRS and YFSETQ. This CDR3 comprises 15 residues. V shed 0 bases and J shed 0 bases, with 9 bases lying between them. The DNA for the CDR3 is TGCGCCAGCAGCTTGGGGGACCGATACCAAGAGACCCAGTACTTC. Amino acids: CASSLGDRYQETQYF. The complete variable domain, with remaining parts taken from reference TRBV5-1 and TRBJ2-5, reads KAGVTQTPRYLIKTRGQQVTLSCSPISGHRSVSWYQQTPGQGLQFLFEYFSETQRNKGNFPGRFSGRQFSNSRSEMNVSTLELGDSALYLCASSLGDRYQETQYFGPGTRLLVL.

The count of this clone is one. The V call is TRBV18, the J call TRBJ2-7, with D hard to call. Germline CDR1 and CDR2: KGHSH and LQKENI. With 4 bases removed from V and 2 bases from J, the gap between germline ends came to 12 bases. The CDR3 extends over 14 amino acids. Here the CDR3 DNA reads TGTGCCAGCTCACTCGGCCCCCAGGCCTACGAGCAGTACGTC. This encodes CASSLGPQAYEQYV.

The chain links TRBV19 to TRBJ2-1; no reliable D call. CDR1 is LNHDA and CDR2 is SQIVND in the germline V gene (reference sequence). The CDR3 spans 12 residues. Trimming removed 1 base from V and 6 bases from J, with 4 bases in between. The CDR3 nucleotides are TGTGCCAGTAGTATAGTTAGCAATGAGCAGTTCTTC. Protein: CASSIVSNEQFF.

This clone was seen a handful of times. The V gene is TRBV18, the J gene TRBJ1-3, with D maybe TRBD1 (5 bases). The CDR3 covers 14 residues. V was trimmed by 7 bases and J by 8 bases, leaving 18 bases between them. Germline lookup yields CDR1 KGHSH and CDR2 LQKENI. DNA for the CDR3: TGTGCCAGCTTGCCGGGACCAGTGGGGCACACCATATATTTT. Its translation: CASLPGPVGHTIYF. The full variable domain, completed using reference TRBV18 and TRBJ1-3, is NAGVMQNPRHLVRRRGQEARLRCSPMKGHSHVYWYRQLPEEGLKFMVYLQKENIIDESGMPKERFSAEFPKEGPSILRIQQVVRGDSAAYFCASLPGPVGHTIYFGEGSWLTVV.

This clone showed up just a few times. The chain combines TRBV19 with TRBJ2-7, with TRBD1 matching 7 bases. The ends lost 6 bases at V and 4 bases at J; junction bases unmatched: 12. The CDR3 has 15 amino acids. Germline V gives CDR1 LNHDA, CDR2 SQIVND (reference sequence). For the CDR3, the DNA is TGTGCCAGTAGCACTGACCGGGACAGCGCTTACGAGCAGTACGTC. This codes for CASSTDRDSAYEQYV.

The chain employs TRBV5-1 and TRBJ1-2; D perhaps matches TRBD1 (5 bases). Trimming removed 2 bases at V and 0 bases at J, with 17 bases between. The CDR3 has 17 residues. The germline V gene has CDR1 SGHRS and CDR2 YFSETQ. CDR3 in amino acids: CASSLGAGRYANYGYTF. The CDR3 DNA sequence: TGCGCCAGCAGCTTAGGGGCCGGCCGATATGCTAACTATGGCTACACCTTC.

CDR3 in amino acids: CASSPGGPGYTF. CDR3 sequence (DNA): TGTGCCAGCTCACCGGGAGGGCCGGGCTACACCTTC. The chain links TRBV18 to TRBJ1-2; D unclear. The CDR3 extends over 12 amino acids. The V gene's germline CDR1 is KGHSH and CDR2 LQKENI. The germline V and J ends were trimmed by 3 bases and 8 bases, with 10 bases remaining between them.